A single sample is the source of the 18 T cell receptor beta chains below, sequenced in a study of CD8 T cells in Susac syndrome. The RNA input was 0.5 to 1 ug, and it was reverse transcribed with random hexamers. TCRdb fed the immunoSEQ multiplex PCR reads into MiXCR, producing one record per CDR3 protein. Of 250,000 to 300,000 distinct CDR3 sequences in the sample, 70% to 90% were seen once. Material for sequencing was CD8+ T cells from PBMCs. The origin of the receptors is a human donor with multiple sclerosis.

J is TRBJ2-1 and V is TRBV27; D is ambiguous. CDR1 and CDR2 from the germline V gene are MNHEY and SMNVEV (reference sequence). Trimming left V 8 bases short and J 0 bases short, with 14 bases between. This CDR3 has 15 residues. CDR3 bases: TGTGCCAGCTCCACCCCCATCAGCTCCTACAATGAGCAGTTCTTC. This sequence encodes CASSTPISSYNEQFF.

V usage is TRBV7-9 and J usage is TRBJ1-1; no clear D gene. CDR1 SEHNR and CDR2 FQNEAQ come from the germline V gene (reference sequence). This CDR3 has 12 amino acids. Deletions cut 1 base from V and 7 bases from J, with 7 bases between. CDR3 nucleotide sequence: TGTGCCAGCAGCTTAGACCCAGATGAAGCTTTCTTT. It specifies CASSLDPDEAFF.

This clonotype was detected a few times. This chain links TRBV6-1 with TRBJ2-1; 12 positions match TRBD2. This CDR3 has 16 amino acids. Trimming cost V 6 bases and J 2 bases; bases outside gene matches: 5. Germline V lookup: CDR1 MNHNS, CDR2 SASEGT. Written as DNA, the CDR3 is TGTGCCAGCAGCCGCGGACTAGCGGGGCCCTACAATGAGCAGTTCTTC. It codes for CASSRGLAGPYNEQFF.

The chain combines TRBV3-1 with TRBJ2-7, with unresolved D. The CDR3 spans 16 residues. Germline V lookup: CDR1 LGHDT, CDR2 YNNKEL (reference sequence). The V and J ends lost 0 bases and 3 bases respectively, with 15 bases between them. For the CDR3, the DNA is TGTGCCAGCAGCCAAGATCAGGTACGTCCGAGCTACGAGCAGTACTTC. Translated: CASSQDQVRPSYEQYF.

This chain links TRBV5-4 with TRBJ2-1; the D gene is possibly TRBD2 (6 bases). The CDR3 runs 16 residues. Germline V gene data show CDR1 as SGHNT and CDR2 as YYREEE (reference sequence). V was cut by 4 bases and J by 0 bases, with 14 bases left in between. The CDR3 coding sequence is TGTGCCAGCAGCGAGTTAGCGGCTAGCTCCTACAATGAGCAGTTCTTC. Protein product: CASSELAASSYNEQFF.

The rearrangement uses TRBV7-9 and TRBJ2-1; no clear D. This CDR3 is 16 amino acids long. Germline assignment: CDR1 SEHNR and CDR2 FQNEAQ (reference sequence). V lost 1 base, J lost 4 bases, and 14 bases lay in between. The CDR3: CASSLVLSPRYNEQFF. The CDR3 coding sequence is TGTGCCAGCAGCTTAGTCCTTTCCCCCAGGTACAATGAGCAGTTCTTC.

This clonotype was counted a few times. CDR3 protein: CASSVDTGYEQYF. The CDR3 bases are TGTGCCAGCAGCGTAGACACCGGCTACGAGCAGTACTTC. The rearrangement uses TRBV9 and TRBJ2-7; D is unclear. From germline, CDR1 is SGDLS and CDR2 YYNGEE. This CDR3 has 13 residues. The V end was cut by 0 bases, the J end by 3 bases, with 7 bases between.

The V and J genes are TRBV19 and TRBJ1-5; 8 bases map to TRBD1. The V gene's germline CDR1 is LNHDA and CDR2 SQIVND (reference sequence). With 7 bases clipped from V and 4 bases from J, the junction kept 9 bases outside the gene matches. CDR3 length equals 15 residues. CDR3 sequence: CASTSDREGNQPQHF. In nucleotides, the CDR3 is TGTGCCAGTACCTCGGACAGGGAGGGTAATCAGCCCCAGCATTTT.

This clonotype was seen more than once but under ten times. J is TRBJ2-5 and V is TRBV12-3 or TRBV12-4; unclear D gene. The length of the CDR3 is 11 residues. The germline V and J ends were trimmed by 5 bases and 5 bases, with 6 bases remaining between them. The CDR3: CASSRRETQYF. The CDR3 bases are TGTGCCAGCAGTCGGCGGGAGACCCAGTACTTC.

The chain uses TRBV12-5 and TRBJ2-7; no clear D. Germline CDR1 LGHNT, CDR2 FRNRAP. V was shortened by 7 bases and J by 4 bases, with 8 bases between the two germline ends. This CDR3 is built from 11 residues. CDR3 nucleotides: TGTGCTAGTGCGTGGTATTACGAGCAGTACTTC. Its protein product is CASAWYYEQYF.

The gene calls are TRBV4-2 and TRBJ1-1, with D unclear. The CDR3 runs to 13 residues. Germline-derived CDR1 and CDR2 are LGHNA and YNFKEQ. Trimming shortened V by 3 bases and J by 0 bases, and 5 bases separated the two germline ends. The CDR3 bases are TGTGCCAGCAGCCATGGTTTGAACACTGAAGCTTTCTTT. This gives the protein CASSHGLNTEAFF.

This sequence joins TRBV9 and TRBJ2-3, with D perhaps TRBD2 (6 bases). Germline CDR1 is SGDLS and CDR2 is YYNGEE. The CDR3 runs 14 residues. The V end was cut by 0 bases, the J end by 6 bases, with 11 bases between. The CDR3 bases are TGTGCCAGCAGCGTAGAAGGCGGGATGGATACGCAGTATTTT. Its translation is CASSVEGGMDTQYF.

J is TRBJ1-1 and V is TRBV11-1, with D maybe TRBD1 (5 bases). The ends were cut back, 5 bases at V and 1 base at J, with 14 bases in the middle. Germline V gene data show CDR1 as SGHAT and CDR2 as FQDESV (reference sequence). The CDR3 length is 15 residues. The CDR3 loop is CASSPWGSENTEAFF. CDR3 DNA: TGTGCCAGCAGCCCGTGGGGGTCGGAGAACACTGAAGCTTTCTTT.

The DNA of the CDR3 is TGTGCCAGCAGTTGGGGCAAGGGGTTGCCTAGCCTCTACGAGCAGTACTTC. Amino acid sequence: CASSWGKGLPSLYEQYF. J is TRBJ2-7 and V is TRBV7-9; D assignment may be TRBD1 or TRBD2 (5 bases each). Trimming took 6 bases from V and 3 from J, leaving 24 bases between them. CDR1 and CDR2 (germline): SEHNR, FQNEAQ (reference sequence). CDR3 length: 17 residues. Full variable domain (rest looked up from reference TRBV7-9 and TRBJ2-7): DTGVSQNPRHKITKRGQNVTFRCDPISEHNRLYWYRQTLGQGPEFLTYFQNEAQLEKSRLLSDRFSAERPKGSFSTLEIQRTEQGDSAMYLCASSWGKGLPSLYEQYFGPGTRLTVT.

Concerning this clonotype: At one end, the junction sequence differs from germline, possibly due to a read error. The chain joins TRBV7-9 to TRBJ1-2; D remains ambiguous. Germline CDR1 is SEHNR and CDR2 is FQNEAQ (reference sequence). The CDR3 spans 8 residues. The CDR3 sequence: CASSSAAF. The CDR3 DNA reads TGTGCCAGCAGCTCCGCTGCTTTC.

The chain has TRBV6-2 or TRBV6-3 and TRBJ2-1, with TRBD2 matching over 15 bases. The V gene end was trimmed by 2 bases and the J gene end by 8 bases; junction bases not matched to a gene: 10. The CDR3 sequence is 18 residues long. CDR1 MNHEY and CDR2 SVGEGT come from the germline V gene. The CDR3 bases are TGTGCCAGCAGTTACCCGAAGGGACTAGCGGGAGGAATAGATGAGCAGTTCTTC. Amino acids: CASSYPKGLAGGIDEQFF.

The chain has TRBV27 and TRBJ1-1; D ambiguous. CDR1 MNHEY and CDR2 SMNVEV come from the germline V gene (reference sequence). This CDR3 is 14 amino acids long. The V end lost 1 base, the J end lost 4 bases, and 10 bases lay between the germline ends. CDR3 residues: CASSLLQESTEAFF. The CDR3 DNA sequence: TGTGCCAGCAGTTTATTGCAGGAGAGCACTGAAGCTTTCTTT.

V gene TRBV13 combines with J gene TRBJ2-7; 8 nucleotides align to TRBD2. This CDR3 has 16 amino acids. Germline V CDR1 and CDR2: PRHDT, FYEKMQ (reference sequence). V was pared by 0 bases and J by 3 bases, with 7 bases of the junction left unmatched. The CDR3 nucleotides are TGTGCCAGCAGCTTAGGCTTTACTAGCGGATACTACGAGCAGTACTTC. This encodes CASSLGFTSGYYEQYF. Full variable domain (missing parts from reference TRBV13 and TRBJ2-7): AAGVIQSPRHLIKEKRETATLKCYPIPRHDTVYWYQQGPGQDPQFLISFYEKMQSDKGSIPDRFSAQQFSDYHSELNMSSLELGDSALYFCASSLGFTSGYYEQYFGPGTRLTVT.